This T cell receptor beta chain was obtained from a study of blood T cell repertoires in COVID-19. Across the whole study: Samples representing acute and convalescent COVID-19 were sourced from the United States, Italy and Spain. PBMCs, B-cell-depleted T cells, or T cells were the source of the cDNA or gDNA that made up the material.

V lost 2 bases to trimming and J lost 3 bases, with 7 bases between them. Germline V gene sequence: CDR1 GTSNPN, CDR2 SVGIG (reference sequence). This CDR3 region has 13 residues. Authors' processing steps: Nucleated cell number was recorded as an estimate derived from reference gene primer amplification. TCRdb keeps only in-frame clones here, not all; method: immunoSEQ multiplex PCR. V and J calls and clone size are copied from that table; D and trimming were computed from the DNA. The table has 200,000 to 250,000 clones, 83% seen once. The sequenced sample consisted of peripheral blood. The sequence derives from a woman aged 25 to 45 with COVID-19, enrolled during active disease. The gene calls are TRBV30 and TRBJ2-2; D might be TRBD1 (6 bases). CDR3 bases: TGTGCCTGGAGTCAGGGGTACACCGGGGAGCTGTTTTTT. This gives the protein CAWSQGYTGELFF.